The 25 T cell receptor beta chains below come from one sample, sequenced in a study of regulatory T cells in long-lasting Graves disease. Through Arm-PCR of CDR3 regions and iRepertoire HTBI primers, TCR beta libraries were built. TCRdb re-called the multiplex PCR reads with MiXCR, one entry per CDR3 protein. The table lists roughly 520,000 distinct CDR3 sequences, 12% of them singletons, with 8.9% in the top ten. Time point in this sample: newly diagnosed GD, antithyroid drugs for less than 3 months. Extracted RNA from PBMCs served as the source of the TCR library. In addition, the sample was reused for a study of T cells in Graves' hyperthyroidism and ophthalmopathy.

The input for sequencing was peripheral blood mononuclear cells (PBMCs), taken at new diagnosis, from a patient treated with antithyroid drugs. The receptor source for this set is a woman aged 25 to 39 with Graves disease.

This clonotype appeared many times. V usage is TRBV11-2 and J usage is TRBJ2-1, with a tentative D call TRBD2 (6 bases). The CDR3 extends over 15 amino acids. V was clipped by 0 bases and J by 2 bases, with 8 bases between them. Germline V gene sequence: CDR1 SGHAT, CDR2 FQNNGV. DNA of the CDR3: TGTGCCAGCAGCTTAGATAGCGGACCCTACAATGAGCAGTTCTTC. It codes for CASSLDSGPYNEQFF.

The J gene is TRBJ2-1, the V gene TRBV28; 9 nucleotides line up with TRBD2. The CDR3 contains 14 residues. CDR1 and CDR2 (germline): MDHEN, SYDVKM. CDR3 DNA sequence: TGTGCTCTTAGCGGGAGTCCCCCCTACAATGAGCAGTTCTTC. Translating it yields CALSGSPPYNEQFF.

The table lists this clonotype with many counts. The V and J genes are TRBV2 and TRBJ2-1; 7 bases are shared with TRBD1. CDR1 is SNHLY and CDR2 is FYNNEI in the germline V gene. V shed 6 bases and J 4 bases; nucleotides not matched to a gene: 9. This CDR3 spans 15 amino acids. CDR3 amino acids: CASRYIGTEYNEQFF. The CDR3 coding sequence is TGTGCCAGCAGGTACATCGGGACAGAATACAATGAGCAGTTCTTC.

This clonotype came up once. This rearrangement joins TRBV20-1 to TRBJ2-7, with a weak D call TRBD2 (6 bases). Trimming stripped 5 bases from V and 9 bases from J, with 23 bases between. CDR3 size: 14 residues. Germline V lookup: CDR1 DFQATT, CDR2 SNEGSKA (reference sequence). CDR3 bases: TGCAGTGCTTCTAGGGTTAGGCGGGATGGGGTGCAGTACTTC. This codes for CSASRVRRDGVQYF.

This clonotype occurred many times. The chain couples TRBV6-5 to TRBJ1-4; no firm D call. This CDR3 spans 14 amino acids. V lost 4 bases and J lost 8, with 14 bases in between. CDR1 MNHEY and CDR2 SVGAGI come from the germline V gene. This CDR3 reads CASSFSALREKLFF. The CDR3 DNA follows: TGTGCCAGCAGTTTTTCAGCATTGAGGGAAAAACTGTTTTTT.

This clonotype was seen at least ten times. CDR3 coding DNA: TGTGCCAGCAATACGGACAGGGGGCGATTAAATGGCTACACCTTC. Protein product: CASNTDRGRLNGYTF. The rearrangement joins TRBV28 to TRBJ1-2; 11 positions match TRBD1. The V segment lost 7 bases and the J segment 6 bases; nucleotides outside the gene matches: 10. The CDR3 runs to 15 residues. CDR1 MDHEN and CDR2 SYDVKM come from the germline V gene.

This clonotype has a count of ten or more. The chain is built from TRBV30 and TRBJ2-7; D might be TRBD2 (5 bases). V lost 4 bases, J lost 0 bases, and 10 bases lay in between. The CDR3 covers 13 residues. CDR1 is GTSNPN, CDR2 SVGIG, per germline (reference sequence). CDR3 DNA: TGTGCCTGGACGGAGGAAAACTCCTACGAGCAGTACTTC. It codes for CAWTEENSYEQYF.

This clonotype was seen a handful of times. The chain employs TRBV27 and TRBJ2-7, with D perhaps TRBD1 (6 bases). The V end lost 5 bases, the J end lost 0 bases, and 14 bases lay between the germline ends. The CDR3 contains 15 residues. The V gene's germline CDR1 is MNHEY and CDR2 SMNVEV (reference sequence). The CDR3 DNA is TGTGCCAGCAGTCCACAGGGATTTGACTCCTACGAGCAGTACTTC. It specifies CASSPQGFDSYEQYF.

The chain links TRBV6-2 or TRBV6-3 to TRBJ2-2, with TRBD2 as a possible D gene (5 bases). Looked up from germline, CDR1 is MNHEY and CDR2 is SVGEGT. V shed 11 bases and J shed 0 bases, with 13 bases lying between them. The CDR3 is 14 amino acids. CDR3 region: CAARGHSNTGELFF. The CDR3 bases are TGTGCCGCCCGCGGGCATTCGAACACCGGGGAGCTGTTTTTT.

This clonotype has a single count. The chain uses TRBV6-1 and TRBJ2-3, with 8 bases fitting TRBD1. Germline assignment: CDR1 MNHNS and CDR2 SASEGT. Trimming took 6 bases from V and 4 from J; bases not matched to a gene: 18. The CDR3 length is 18 residues. The CDR3 loop reads CASRPDRGLHRYPDTQYF. The CDR3 coding sequence is TGTGCCAGCAGACCCGACAGGGGCCTACACCGTTACCCAGATACGCAGTATTTT.

Many counts were recorded for this clonotype. The chain combines TRBV27 with TRBJ1-2; unclear D gene. Trimming pared 3 bases from V and 7 bases from J, leaving 15 bases between. This CDR3 region has 14 residues. Germline CDR1 MNHEY, CDR2 SMNVEV (reference sequence). This CDR3 is CASSFGSGVAGYTF. CDR3 nucleotide sequence: TGTGCCAGCAGTTTTGGGTCCGGGGTTGCTGGCTACACCTTC.

The chain employs TRBV3-1 and TRBJ2-7; D uncertain. The CDR3 runs to 13 residues. The germline gives CDR1 LGHDT, CDR2 YNNKEL (reference sequence). The V end was cut by 4 bases, the J end by 4 bases, with 11 bases between. Here the CDR3 DNA reads TGTGCCAGCAGCCGTGGTAGCTGGTACGAGCAGTACTTC. It codes for CASSRGSWYEQYF.

This sequence joins TRBV20-1 and TRBJ2-7, with 7 bases aligning to TRBD2. Germline V lookup: CDR1 DFQATT, CDR2 SNEGSKA (reference sequence). After removal of 3 bases from V and 2 bases from J, the junction contained 13 bases not matched to a gene. The CDR3 length is 16 residues. The CDR3 nucleotides read TGCAGTGCTAGTGGAGGGCCGGGCGGGGGTACCTACGAGCAGTACTTC. This encodes CSASGGPGGGTYEQYF.

This clonotype was observed a few times. V usage is TRBV4-2 and J usage is TRBJ2-5; TRBD1 agrees at 9 bases. This CDR3 is built from 15 residues. V lost 3 bases, J lost 3 bases, and 5 bases stayed unmatched. Germline loops: CDR1 LGHNA, CDR2 YNFKEQ. The CDR3 sequence is CASSQTGTGKETQYF. For the CDR3, the DNA is TGTGCCAGCAGCCAGACCGGGACAGGGAAAGAGACCCAGTACTTC.

The chain employs TRBV7-2 and TRBJ2-7; D is tentatively TRBD1 or TRBD2 (6 bases each). The germline CDR1 and CDR2 sequences are SGHTA and FQGNSA. The CDR3 loop spans 14 amino acids. V lost 3 bases and J lost 5, with 14 bases in between. The CDR3 region is CASSLGPRGDEQYF. In DNA form, the CDR3 reads TGTGCCAGCAGCTTGGGACCGAGGGGGGACGAGCAGTACTTC.

There are many counts of this clonotype. This chain connects TRBV11-3 to TRBJ1-1; the match to TRBD1 covers 7 bases. Germline trimming cut 0 bases from V and 4 bases from J; bases unmatched to any gene: 8. This CDR3 has 16 residues. CDR1 is SGHNT and CDR2 is YENEEA in the germline V gene. The CDR3 loop is CASSLDPNRGGTEAFF. The CDR3 bases are TGTGCCAGCAGCTTAGATCCCAACAGGGGTGGCACTGAAGCTTTCTTT.

The sample holds many counts of this clonotype. The genes are TRBV20-1 and TRBJ2-1, with D possibly matching TRBD1 (5 bases). Trimming cost V 0 bases and J 10 bases, with 7 bases left between them. This CDR3 has 11 residues. The germline CDR1 and CDR2 sequences are DFQATT and SNEGSKA (reference sequence). DNA for the CDR3: TGCAGTGCTAGAGACAGGGTAGAGCAGTTCTTC. Amino acid sequence: CSARDRVEQFF.

Concerning this clonotype: Given a much more abundant clone one base away, this may be a read error. The chain couples TRBV24-1 to TRBJ2-5, with D uncertain. The CDR3 is made up of 15 amino acids. V was shortened by 5 bases and J by 1 base, with 13 bases between the two germline ends. Germline V gene lookup returns CDR1 KGHDR and CDR2 SFDVKD. CDR3 sequence reads: CATSGGSGIQETQYF. The CDR3 nucleotides are TGTGCCACCAGTGGAGGTAGTGGAATCCAAGAGACCCAGTACTTC.

The CDR3 DNA reads TGTGCCAGCAAACCAACTAGCGGGAGGTTGATTAGTGAGCAGTACTTC. Translation gives CASKPTSGRLISEQYF. J is TRBJ2-7 and V is TRBV6-1; TRBD2 matches 12 bases. The junction had 14 bases not matched to a gene; V was cut back by 7 bases and J by 7 bases. Looked up from germline, CDR1 is MNHNS and CDR2 is SASEGT. The CDR3 consists of 16 residues.

The chain joins TRBV20-1 to TRBJ1-1, with a possible D match to TRBD1 (5 bases). The length of the CDR3 is 14 residues. Looked up from germline, CDR1 is DFQATT and CDR2 is SNEGSKA (reference sequence). Trimming shortened V by 6 bases and J by 3 bases, and 17 bases separated the two germline ends. As DNA, the CDR3 is TGCAGTGCGACTTTCCCTCAGGGACACACTGAAGCTTTCTTT. It is translated as CSATFPQGHTEAFF.

This clonotype has a count of ten or more. CDR3 in DNA: TGTGCCAGCAGTTACCCCCAGGACAGGAGGGGGTCCTACGAGCAGTACTTC. This translates into CASSYPQDRRGSYEQYF. The chain couples TRBV28 to TRBJ2-7, with a possible D match to TRBD1 (7 bases). The CDR3 extends over 17 amino acids. CDR1 is MDHEN, CDR2 SYDVKM, per germline. V was clipped by 4 bases and J by 1 base, with 20 bases between them.

This clonotype has more than one count but fewer than ten. The CDR3, as DNA: TGCAGTGCTCTAGAAGAGGTGAATGAGCAGTTCTTC. Translation gives CSALEEVNEQFF. This rearrangement joins TRBV20-1 to TRBJ2-1; D remains unclear. The CDR3 spans 12 residues. Looked up from germline, CDR1 is DFQATT and CDR2 is SNEGSKA (reference sequence). Trimming left V 5 bases short and J 7 bases short, with 12 bases between.

This clonotype was counted many times. This rearrangement joins TRBV20-1 to TRBJ2-1; D gene uncertain. The germline V gene has CDR1 DFQATT and CDR2 SNEGSKA (reference sequence). This CDR3 has 15 amino acids. Trimming removed 3 bases at V and 5 bases at J, with 17 bases between. CDR3 DNA sequence: TGCAGTGCTAGTCCACGGGCCGGTGGCGACAATGAGCAGTTCTTC. Residues: CSASPRAGGDNEQFF.

The chain carries TRBV9 and TRBJ2-2; 12 bases agree with TRBD2. The J segment lost 2 bases and the V segment lost 0 bases, leaving 2 bases of the junction unmatched. Germline CDR1 and CDR2: SGDLS and YYNGEE. The CDR3 runs to 17 residues. The CDR3 sequence: CASSVASGRANTGELFF. CDR3 coding DNA: TGTGCCAGCAGCGTAGCTAGCGGGAGGGCCAACACCGGGGAGCTGTTTTTT.

This clonotype was seen many times. This chain connects TRBV5-1 to TRBJ1-2; 7 bases align to TRBD1. V gave up 7 bases and J gave up 0 bases; unmatched junction bases: 15. Per germline, CDR1 SGHRS and CDR2 YFSETQ. CDR3 length: 17 amino acids. The CDR3 DNA reads as TGCGCCAGCCGCCGCCGGGACAGTTCCTTTACTAACTATGGCTACACCTTC. Its protein product is CASRRRDSSFTNYGYTF.